Below are 14 T cell receptor beta chains sequenced from a single sample in a study of identical twins. TCRdb re-called the 5' RACE reads with MiXCR, one entry per CDR3 protein. The sample holds 690,000 or so distinct CDR3 sequences, more than 6.5% seen once. This same sample was also taken into another study, of yellow fever vaccine responses in identical twins.

Sequences were obtained from PBMCs. These receptor sequences come from a woman younger than 30 in good health.

This clonotype was observed many times. This chain links TRBV5-1 with TRBJ2-7, with 11 bases that match TRBD1. The CDR3 runs 16 residues. Germline V gene data show CDR1 as SGHRS and CDR2 as YFSETQ. V lost 1 base, J lost 3 bases, and 6 bases stayed unmatched. CDR3 DNA: TGCGCCAGCAGCTTGATCGGACAGGGGGCAAACTACGAGCAGTACTTC. Translated: CASSLIGQGANYEQYF.

Of note for this clonotype: A much larger clone differs from this one at a single base, so this may be a read error. The V call is TRBV6-2 or TRBV6-3, the J call TRBJ1-2; D is possibly TRBD1 (6 bases). The CDR3 is 13 residues long. Germline V gene lookup returns CDR1 MNHEY and CDR2 SVGEGT. DNA of the CDR3: TGTGCCAGCAGTTACAACAGGGCGTATGGTTACACCTTC. Translated: CASSYNRAYGYTF.

This clonotype was detected only a few times. This rearrangement joins TRBV20-1 to TRBJ2-6, with no clear D. CDR3 length: 13 residues. The V gene lost 1 base and the J gene lost 3 bases, with 4 bases spanning the gap. Germline loops: CDR1 DFQATT, CDR2 SNEGSKA (reference sequence). CDR3 loop: CSARAIGANVLTF. The CDR3 region has the DNA TGCAGTGCTAGAGCTATTGGGGCCAACGTCCTGACTTTC.

This clonotype showed up many times. This sequence joins TRBV7-2 and TRBJ1-1; 8 bases agree with TRBD1. CDR3 length equals 15 residues. Germline V gene lookup returns CDR1 SGHTA and CDR2 FQGNSA. Losses at the gene ends were 5 bases for V and 3 bases for J; bases not matched to a gene: 8. CDR3 sequence (DNA): TGTGCCAGCAGCCGGAAGGGACAGGCGTACACTGAAGCTTTCTTT. Translation: CASSRKGQAYTEAFF.

Many counts were recorded for this clonotype. The genes are TRBV7-9 and TRBJ1-4; no definite D call. This CDR3 is 13 amino acids long. Trimming stripped 11 bases from V and 6 bases from J, with 16 bases between. Germline lookup yields CDR1 SEHNR and CDR2 FQNEAQ (reference sequence). The DNA of the CDR3 is TGTGCCTCCCAAGGCCCGCCCGATGAAAAACTGTTTTTT. Translating gives CASQGPPDEKLFF.

The table lists this clonotype with a few counts. The chain combines TRBV24-1 with TRBJ2-1; TRBD1 aligns across 10 bases. The trim removed 1 base at V and 7 bases at J, leaving 6 bases unmatched. Germline lookup yields CDR1 KGHDR and CDR2 SFDVKD. The CDR3 has 16 residues. The DNA of the CDR3 is TGTGCCACCAGTGATTTATCGACAGGGGGCTGGAATGAGCAGTTCTTC. It is translated as CATSDLSTGGWNEQFF.

This clonotype was seen many times. The V call is TRBV20-1, the J call TRBJ1-5; D gene unclear. The CDR3 totals 12 residues. V lost 5 bases and J lost 3, with 8 bases in between. From germline, CDR1 is DFQATT and CDR2 SNEGSKA (reference sequence). The CDR3 reads CSAPAPNQPQHF. DNA for the CDR3: TGCAGTGCTCCCGCACCCAATCAGCCCCAGCATTTT.

This clonotype was detected ten times or more. This sequence joins TRBV7-9 and TRBJ1-1; a weak D match, TRBD1 (5 bases). The CDR3 covers 14 residues. Germline V gives CDR1 SEHNR, CDR2 FQNEAQ (reference sequence). Trimming shortened V by 3 bases and J by 4 bases, and 12 bases separated the two germline ends. DNA of the CDR3: TGTGCCAGCAGCTTGGGGGGGGTCGGCACTGAAGCTTTCTTT. Translation: CASSLGGVGTEAFF.

A few counts support this clonotype. The J gene is TRBJ2-1, the V gene TRBV4-3, with a possible D match to TRBD2 (5 bases). Trimming shortened V by 1 base and J by 7 bases, and 11 bases separated the two germline ends. Germline CDR1 LGHNA, CDR2 YSLEER. The CDR3 sequence is 14 residues long. The chain's CDR3 is CASSQVRGLNEQFF. Written as DNA, the CDR3 is TGCGCCAGCAGCCAAGTTAGAGGGCTAAATGAGCAGTTCTTC.

The rearrangement links TRBV28 to TRBJ2-5; D is unclear. CDR1 MDHEN and CDR2 SYDVKM come from the germline V gene. CDR3 length equals 15 residues. V was shortened by 1 base and J by 5 bases, with 14 bases between the two germline ends. CDR3 in amino acids: CASSLYRQSEETQYF. The CDR3 nucleotides are TGTGCCAGCAGTTTATATAGGCAGAGCGAGGAGACCCAGTACTTC. The full variable domain, with the rest looked up from reference TRBV28 and TRBJ2-5, is DVKVTQSSRYLVKRTGEKVFLECVQDMDHENMFWYRQDPGLGLRLIYFSYDVKMKEKGDIPEGYSVSREKKERFSLILESASTNQTSMYLCASSLYRQSEETQYFGPGTRLLVL.

This clonotype is a singleton in its sample. The CDR3 region is CASRLAPVQGYEQYF. The DNA of the CDR3 is TGTGCCAGCAGATTAGCACCGGTACAGGGTTACGAGCAGTACTTC. This chain uses TRBV5-6 with TRBJ2-7, with D maybe TRBD1 (6 bases). Germline CDR1 and CDR2: SGHDT and YYEEEE. The CDR3 sequence is 15 residues long. Trimming took off 5 bases at V and 4 bases at J, with 19 bases between the two ends.

There are many counts of this clonotype. V usage is TRBV5-1 and J usage is TRBJ2-7; D perhaps matches TRBD1 (6 bases). V lost 5 bases to trimming and J lost 0 bases, with 12 bases between them. CDR1 SGHRS and CDR2 YFSETQ come from the germline V gene. This CDR3 spans 14 amino acids. CDR3 in amino acids: CASRTAGVSYEQYF. CDR3 sequence (DNA): TGCGCCAGCAGGACTGCAGGGGTCTCCTACGAGCAGTACTTC.

This clonotype was detected a few times. The chain couples TRBV7-2 to TRBJ2-5, with unresolved D. Trimming took 0 bases from V and 7 from J, leaving 21 bases between them. This CDR3 is built from 17 residues. Germline CDR1 is SGHTA and CDR2 is FQGNSA. In nucleotides, the CDR3 is TGTGCCAGCAGCTTAGCAACAGTCCCTTCCCGAACGGGGACCCAGTACTTC. It encodes CASSLATVPSRTGTQYF.

This clonotype was picked up many times. V gene TRBV6-1 combines with J gene TRBJ1-1; D may be TRBD1 (5 bases). This CDR3 contains 17 residues. Trimming left V 4 bases short and J 6 bases short, with 24 bases between. Looked up from germline, CDR1 is MNHNS and CDR2 is SASEGT. In nucleotides, the CDR3 is TGTGCCAGCAGTGGCACTTCCCGGGCCTTGGGGCCGGCTGAAGCTTTCTTT. It yields the protein CASSGTSRALGPAEAFF.